Listed here are 24 T cell receptor beta chains from one sample, sequenced in a study of PD-L1 blockade in urothelial cancer. Only in-frame clones appear in the TCRdb table, and some are missing; sequencing was by immunoSEQ multiplex PCR. The sample yields 31,000 or so clones, 70% to 90% seen once. Time point given: peripheral blood 6 weeks after treatment start. Material: PBMCs, obtained around atezolizumab (anti-PD-L1) treatment. These TCRs come from a man older than 75 with urothelial cancer.

This chain links TRBV27 with TRBJ1-2, with 7 bases that match TRBD1. The CDR3 has 16 residues. Germline V gene sequence: CDR1 MNHEY, CDR2 SMNVEV (reference sequence). V shed 3 bases, J shed 4 bases, and the junction held 11 bases outside the gene matches. CDR3 loop: CASSFSRVGGLYGYTF. The CDR3, as DNA: TGTGCCAGCAGTTTCTCTCGTGTAGGGGGCCTCTATGGCTACACCTTC.

The V and J genes are TRBV5-4 and TRBJ2-3; tentative D call: TRBD1 (5 bases). The V end lost 4 bases, the J end lost 0 bases, and 12 bases lay between the germline ends. This CDR3 has 15 residues. CDR1 is SGHNT and CDR2 is YYREEE in the germline V gene (reference sequence). CDR3 in amino acids: CASSPPDRSTDTQYF. DNA of the CDR3: TGTGCCAGCAGCCCCCCTGACAGAAGCACAGATACGCAGTATTTT.

This sequence joins TRBV7-2 and TRBJ1-2; possibly TRBD1 for D (5 bases). There are 15 residues in the CDR3. V lost 5 bases, J lost 4 bases, and 17 bases lay in between. Germline loops: CDR1 SGHTA, CDR2 FQGNSA. Here the CDR3 reads CASSPDRGGGYGYTF. The CDR3 DNA reads TGTGCCAGCAGCCCCGACCGGGGGGGAGGCTATGGCTACACCTTC.

The chain couples TRBV2 to TRBJ2-6, with 9 bases lining up with TRBD1. With V trimmed by 7 bases and J by 0 bases, 13 bases remained unmatched. Germline CDR1 and CDR2: SNHLY and FYNNEI. The CDR3 has 19 amino acids. Written as DNA, the CDR3 is TGTGCCAGCATCGGGGGACGGGACAGGGCCCTCTCTGGGGCCAACGTCCTGACTTTC. As protein: CASIGGRDRALSGANVLTF.

The chain has TRBV5-8 and TRBJ2-2, with TRBD1 as a possible D gene (5 bases). V dropped 1 base and J dropped 7 bases, with 11 bases sitting between them. The germline CDR1 and CDR2 sequences are SGHTS and YDEGEE. The CDR3 has 14 amino acids. CDR3: CASSLRRVSGELFF. CDR3 sequence (DNA): TGTGCCAGCAGCTTGCGCAGGGTGAGCGGGGAGCTGTTTTTT.

The V gene is TRBV30, the J gene TRBJ2-7; D is possibly TRBD2 (5 bases). Germline values: CDR1 GTSNPN, CDR2 SVGIG (reference sequence). This CDR3 has 13 residues. V lost 0 bases, J lost 6 bases, and 12 bases lay in between. As DNA, the CDR3 is TGTGCCTGGAGTGTAAGCGGCCGGACCGAGCAGTACTTC. Encoded protein: CAWSVSGRTEQYF.

V gene TRBV5-1 combines with J gene TRBJ2-1, with D hard to call. CDR1 and CDR2 (germline): SGHRS, YFSETQ. V lost 1 base and J lost 0, with 8 bases in between. The CDR3 contains 15 residues. The CDR3: CASSLSPGSYNEQFF. The CDR3 region has the DNA TGCGCCAGCAGCTTGTCTCCGGGCTCCTACAATGAGCAGTTCTTC.

The J gene is TRBJ1-1, the V gene TRBV15; the D gene is possibly TRBD1 (5 bases). The V gene lost 3 bases and the J gene lost 1 base, with 12 bases spanning the gap. The V gene's germline CDR1 is LNHNV and CDR2 YYDKDF (reference sequence). The CDR3 is 15 amino acids. The CDR3 is CATSRDTLRNTEAFF. For the CDR3, the DNA is TGTGCCACCAGCAGGGACACCCTTAGGAACACTGAAGCTTTCTTT.

The chain joins TRBV7-8 to TRBJ2-6, with TRBD1 matching 8 bases. Trimming removed 5 bases from V and 2 bases from J; junction bases left unmatched: 17. The CDR3 runs 20 residues. Germline V gene data show CDR1 as SGHVS and CDR2 as FQNEAQ. CDR3 DNA: TGTGCCAGCAGCGGACCGACGGGGACAGGATTATTACCTGGGGCCAACGTCCTGACTTTC. It encodes CASSGPTGTGLLPGANVLTF.

The chain has TRBV5-1 and TRBJ2-7, with 7 bases lining up with TRBD1. J was trimmed by 3 bases and V by 0 bases; bases with no gene match: 12. The CDR3 runs to 17 residues. Germline V CDR1 and CDR2: SGHRS, YFSETQ. The CDR3, as DNA: TGCGCCAGCAGCTTGGGAGTGCCCCGACAGGGTTTCTACGAGCAGTACTTC. Protein sequence: CASSLGVPRQGFYEQYF. Filled out from reference TRBV5-1 and TRBJ2-7, the complete variable domain reads KAGVTQTPRYLIKTRGQQVTLSCSPISGHRSVSWYQQTPGQGLQFLFEYFSETQRNKGNFPGRFSGRQFSNSRSEMNVSTLELGDSALYLCASSLGVPRQGFYEQYFGPGTRLTVT.

The chain joins TRBV2 to TRBJ1-2; D not certain. Trimming pared 1 base from V and 8 bases from J, leaving 11 bases between. Germline CDR1 is SNHLY and CDR2 is FYNNEI. The CDR3 runs 13 residues. Here the CDR3 reads CASSEVVSLGYTF. As DNA, the CDR3 is TGTGCCAGCAGTGAAGTTGTCTCCCTCGGCTACACCTTC.

This sequence joins TRBV5-1 and TRBJ2-7; D is possibly TRBD2 (5 bases). Germline V gene sequence: CDR1 SGHRS, CDR2 YFSETQ. V was pared by 4 bases and J by 0 bases, with 8 bases between. The CDR3 is 13 residues long. DNA for the CDR3: TGCGCCAGCAGCACAGCGGACTCCTACGAGCAGTACTTC. Translation gives CASSTADSYEQYF.

The V and J genes are TRBV6-4 and TRBJ2-1; 8 nucleotides match TRBD2. This CDR3 comprises 15 residues. The trim removed 3 bases at V and 7 bases at J, leaving 8 bases unmatched. The germline V gene encodes CDR1 MRHNA and CDR2 SNTAGT. The CDR3 loop is CASSDRVAGLNEQFF. CDR3 bases: TGTGCCAGCAGTGATCGGGTAGCGGGATTGAATGAGCAGTTCTTC.

This chain joins TRBV18 and TRBJ2-7; TRBD2 agrees at 8 bases. V gave up 3 bases and J gave up 5 bases; unmatched junction bases: 9. Germline CDR1 and CDR2: KGHSH and LQKENI. The CDR3 is 15 amino acids. This chain's CDR3 is CASSPLGLVFNEQYF. The CDR3 DNA sequence: TGTGCCAGCTCACCGTTGGGACTAGTATTCAACGAGCAGTACTTC.

The J gene is TRBJ1-2, the V gene TRBV15, with unresolved D. V shed 1 base and J shed 0 bases, with 6 bases lying between them. This CDR3 comprises 14 residues. Germline CDR1 and CDR2: LNHNV and YYDKDF (reference sequence). CDR3 protein: CATSRGETNYGYTF. The CDR3 DNA is TGTGCCACCAGCAGAGGAGAGACTAACTATGGCTACACCTTC.

This clone has a single count. V gene TRBV16 combines with J gene TRBJ2-2; TRBD1 aligns across 8 bases. There are 15 residues in the CDR3. With 5 bases clipped from V and 4 bases from J, the junction kept 6 bases outside the gene matches. Per germline, CDR1 KGHSY and CDR2 FQNENV. CDR3 sequence: CASSDRGEATGELFF. The CDR3 coding sequence is TGTGCCAGCAGCGACAGGGGAGAGGCCACCGGGGAGCTGTTTTTT.

This sequence joins TRBV30 and TRBJ1-2; TRBD1 agrees at 8 bases. The CDR3 is 13 residues long. Per germline, CDR1 GTSNPN and CDR2 SVGIG (reference sequence). Unmatched junction bases numbered 6, after V lost 5 bases and J lost 4 bases. The CDR3, as DNA: TGTGCCTGGTTATACGACAGGGGCTATGGCTACACCTTC. It translates to CAWLYDRGYGYTF.

This chain connects TRBV28 to TRBJ2-7; 11 bases fit TRBD2. Germline lookup yields CDR1 MDHEN and CDR2 SYDVKM. The CDR3 loop spans 15 amino acids. The junction had 9 bases not matched to a gene; V was cut back by 7 bases and J by 4 bases. CDR3 DNA: TGTGCCAGCACTAATGGGGGACTAGCGGAGTACGAGCAGTACTTC. As protein: CASTNGGLAEYEQYF.

This clone has a single count. V usage is TRBV6-5 and J usage is TRBJ2-1, with 11 bases lining up with TRBD2. CDR3 length equals 15 residues. V shed 2 bases, J shed 9 bases, and the junction held 6 bases outside the gene matches. In germline, CDR1 is MNHEY, CDR2 SVGAGI. The CDR3: CASSYTTSGSTEQFF. CDR3 nucleotides: TGTGCCAGCAGTTACACTACTAGCGGGAGTACTGAGCAGTTCTTC.

CDR3 amino acids: CASTWGQGSSGNTIYF. In DNA form, the CDR3 reads TGTGCCAGTACCTGGGGTCAGGGCTCCTCTGGAAACACCATATATTTT. The genes are TRBV19 and TRBJ1-3, with a tentative D call TRBD1 (5 bases). CDR3 size: 16 residues. Per the germline V gene, CDR1 is LNHDA and CDR2 is SQIVND (reference sequence). V was cut by 7 bases and J by 0 bases, with 16 bases left in between.

CDR3 protein: CASSQDNPYYEQYF. As DNA, the CDR3 is TGTGCCAGCAGCCAAGATAACCCCTACTACGAGCAGTACTTC. The genes are TRBV14 and TRBJ2-7; no firm D call. V lost 0 bases and J lost 3, with 9 bases in between. The CDR3 length is 14 residues. From germline, CDR1 is SGHDN and CDR2 FVKESK.

The chain is built from TRBV2 and TRBJ2-1, with D perhaps matching TRBD2 (7 bases). CDR1 and CDR2 from the germline V gene are SNHLY and FYNNEI. The length of the CDR3 is 14 residues. Trimming removed 6 bases from V and 2 bases from J, with 11 bases in between. CDR3 region: CASSPGGTYNEQFF. DNA for the CDR3: TGTGCCAGCAGCCCGGGGGGCACCTACAATGAGCAGTTCTTC.

CDR3 nucleotides: TGTGCCATCAGTGACTCCGGGAAAAACACCGGGGAGCTGTTTTTT. Encoded protein: CAISDSGKNTGELFF. The chain uses TRBV10-3 and TRBJ2-2, with D possibly being TRBD2 (5 bases). Germline lookup yields CDR1 ENHRY and CDR2 SYGVKD. V lost 3 bases to trimming and J lost 2 bases, with 10 bases between them. The CDR3 is 15 residues long.

The chain is built from TRBV29-1 and TRBJ1-1, with D perhaps TRBD1 (5 bases). Germline CDR1 SQVTM, CDR2 ANQGSEA. The CDR3 contains 10 residues. V lost 7 bases and J lost 4, with 7 bases in between. CDR3 residues: CSGGGTEAFF. The CDR3 region has the DNA TGCAGCGGGGGGGGCACTGAAGCTTTCTTT.